This T cell receptor (beta chain) originates from a study of shared clonotypes between healthy human individuals. Ten or more counts support this clone. The identical CDR3 is also encoded by other nucleotide sequences in the sample. With V trimmed by 7 bases and J by 3 bases, 5 bases remained unmatched. The CDR3 is 13 amino acids. In germline, CDR1 is SQVTM, CDR2 ANQGSEA. TCRdb keeps only in-frame clones here, not all; method: immunoSEQ multiplex PCR. The table has around 500,000 clones, more than 75% seen once. The unsorted samples had roughly 86 million PBMCs used for genomic DNA. The sequenced sample was PBMCs. This chain links TRBV29-1 with TRBJ1-1, with 10 bases that match TRBD1. The clonotype was recovered from a woman in her thirties or forties in good health. Some clones in this sample may be carry-over from other donors' samples. DNA for the CDR3: TGCAGCGGGGGACAGGGGAGGGACACTGAAGCTTTCTTT. It translates to CSGGQGRDTEAFF.